This T cell receptor beta chain originates from a study of long-term antiretroviral therapy in people with HIV (dated by TCRdb to the early 2020s). Some background on the complete study: The earliest samples were collected approximately a decade before the 2015 WHO recommendation for immediate ART, a period when ART was typically delayed until CD4 counts fell. Whether ART initiation and durable HIV suppression were associated with changes in peripheral blood TRB repertoire composition and diversity was tested in a retrospective serial study. A total of around 200 cryopreserved PBMC samples were contributed to the cohort by 30 adults with confirmed HIV infection, with samples collected serially over a mean of approximately six years (range 1-12). Among the roughly 30 participants with HIV, eleven were female. No cross-contamination during QIAcube processing turned up in test extractions that ran a monoclonal T-cell line alongside 30 or so polyclonal samples.

Participants were included only if at least one PBMC sample before ART initiation and at least two post-ART samples were available. Treatment was received in the United States of America by all participants with HIV. Cryopreserved samples of about 0.95-10 million PBMC were thawed and washed before DNA extraction. At the time of the earliest PBMC sample, participants with HIV were aged between about 23 and 54 years. PBMC samples from each participant spanned 1-4 timepoints before ART initiation and 2-8 timepoints after ART initiation, with a median of 7 samples. Serial HIV viral load, CD4+ T-cell count, ART history and demographic data were obtained for every participant. Genomic DNA was extracted from unsorted PBMC with a Qiagen kit on a QIAcube, processed in batches of 12 samples. The immunoSEQ hsTCRB v3.0 assay was used at survey level resolution to sequence the TRB variable region. The target sequencing depth for TRB was about 40,000-55,000 T-cell genomes per sample. Pooled TRB libraries were sequenced on an Illumina MiSeq with a v3 150-cycle kit. On the study's bioinformatics: Repertoire analysis was performed in R inside a reproducible Nextflow workflow that covered QC, data transformation and analysis. LymphoSeq2, an R package for exploring AIRR-Seq data, was used to implement the custom analyses. A handful of samples yielding fewer than 5000 total TRB sequences were excluded, leaving 188 analyzed HIV repertoires. Among the 180 to 200 retained HIV repertoires, some 60 were collected before ART initiation and 129 after ART initiation. Repertoires were downsampled to 5000 TRB nucleotide sequences, and summary statistics were averaged over 100 downsampling iterations. Only TRB sequences with CDR3 regions of at least seven amino acids were retained for analysis. Diversity was assessed using a clonality score derived from Shannon entropy and using the Gini coefficient. In repertoire networks, the top 5000 CDR3 amino acid sequences were linked whenever an edit distance of one separated two sequences. GLIPH2 predicted antigen specificity groups and MHC restriction for TRB CDR3 amino acid sequences. To flag known associations with CMV, EBV, HIV or tissue antigens, CDR3 amino acid sequences were compared against VDJdb and McPAS-TCR. Pre-ART, post-ART and control groups were compared with Wilcoxon signed-rank tests and Holm-Bonferroni correction. TCRdb took this table from immuneACCESS and kept in-frame rearrangements with V and J called. Such tables lack part of the clones; where checked against another copy, unresolved V genes explain under half of the gap, and the rest is unexplained. V and J calls and clone size follow that table, whereas D and trimming were derived from the DNA. This sample has 15,000 or so clones in its table, and approximately 88% of those were observed once. The ten largest clones add up to under 14% of the sample.

Worth noting for this clone: Its antigen is unknown. Base qualities are not provided; no much larger clone lies one nucleotide away.

The germline V gene supplies CDR1 SGHTA and CDR2 FQGTGA. From the cysteine up to the phenylalanine, the CDR3 has a length of 15 residues. Only the CDR3 portion is preserved as DNA: 45 bases, with reading frame beginning at the first base. V is pared back by 3 bases and J by 0 bases, with 9 bases lying between the germline termini. Beyond this particular receptor, the publication reports: Compared with controls, HIV repertoires had narrower CDR3 length ranges, and the network structure pointed to an antigen-experienced repertoire that shifted only slightly toward naive after ART. Limited PBMC availability meant only the TCR beta chain was sequenced, without alpha chain pairing. A significant increase in TRB diversity was found to be associated with ART initiation, although TRB diversity was observed to remain significantly below that of transplant donor controls even after long-term ART. Inferences about post-ART repertoire changes are limited because no data were available on ART adherence, viral resistance or therapy changes. The repertoire was dominated across all time points by expanded TRB clones identified before ART initiation, although this dominance was seen to fluctuate and to decrease in many PLHIV after ART. Because pre-ART samples had limited cell numbers, profiling was done on unsorted PBMC rather than on sorted CD4+ and CD8+ T cells. The samples were dated from about 2004 to 2017, and the ART regimens that were used may be less effective than current ART regimens.

The sequencing here drew on unsorted PBMCs, taken 6.2 years after starting antiretroviral therapy. This sequence originates from a man aged 40-49 years with HIV. Rearrangement joined TRBV7-3 to TRBJ1-3; no D gene call is confident. The DNA sequence is as follows: TGTGCCAGCAGCTTTGACTGGGCCTCTGGAAACACCATATATTTT. This codes for CASSFDWASGNTIYF.